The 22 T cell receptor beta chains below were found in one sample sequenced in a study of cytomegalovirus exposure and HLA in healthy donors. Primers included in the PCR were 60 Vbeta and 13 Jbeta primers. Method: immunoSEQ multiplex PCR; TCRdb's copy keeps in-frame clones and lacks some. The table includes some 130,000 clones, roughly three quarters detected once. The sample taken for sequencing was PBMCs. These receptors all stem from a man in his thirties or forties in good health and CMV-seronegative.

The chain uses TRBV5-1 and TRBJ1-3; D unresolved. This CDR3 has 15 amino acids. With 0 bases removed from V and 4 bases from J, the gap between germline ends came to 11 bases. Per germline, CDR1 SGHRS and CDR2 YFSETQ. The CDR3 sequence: CASSLGAGAGNTIYF. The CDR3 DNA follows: TGCGCCAGCAGCTTGGGAGCGGGCGCGGGAAACACCATATATTTT.

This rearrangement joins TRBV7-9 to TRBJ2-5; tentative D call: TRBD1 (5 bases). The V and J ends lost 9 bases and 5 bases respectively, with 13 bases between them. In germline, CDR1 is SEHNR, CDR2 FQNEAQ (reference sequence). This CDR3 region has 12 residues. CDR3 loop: CASQGAHETQYF. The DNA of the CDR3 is TGTGCCAGTCAGGGCGCCCACGAGACCCAGTACTTC.

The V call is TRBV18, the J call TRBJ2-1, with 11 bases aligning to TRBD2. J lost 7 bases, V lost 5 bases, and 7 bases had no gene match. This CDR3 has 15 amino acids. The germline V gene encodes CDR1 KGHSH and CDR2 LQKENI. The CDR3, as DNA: TGTGCCAGCTCATCCGGGACTAGCGGCCAGAATGAGCAGTTCTTC. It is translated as CASSSGTSGQNEQFF.

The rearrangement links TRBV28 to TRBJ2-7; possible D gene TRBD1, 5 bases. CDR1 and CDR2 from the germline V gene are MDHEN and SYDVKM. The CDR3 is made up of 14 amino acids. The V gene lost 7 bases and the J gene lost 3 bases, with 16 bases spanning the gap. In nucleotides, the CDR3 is TGTGCCAGCAATGGCCTAAGGACATACTACGAGCAGTACTTC. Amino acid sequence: CASNGLRTYYEQYF.

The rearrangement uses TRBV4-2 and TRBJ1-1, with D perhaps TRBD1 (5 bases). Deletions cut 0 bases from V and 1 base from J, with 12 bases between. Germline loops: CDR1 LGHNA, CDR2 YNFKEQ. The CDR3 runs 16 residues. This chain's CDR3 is CASSQESYGQNTEAFF. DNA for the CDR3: TGTGCCAGCAGCCAAGAGAGTTATGGACAGAACACTGAAGCTTTCTTT.

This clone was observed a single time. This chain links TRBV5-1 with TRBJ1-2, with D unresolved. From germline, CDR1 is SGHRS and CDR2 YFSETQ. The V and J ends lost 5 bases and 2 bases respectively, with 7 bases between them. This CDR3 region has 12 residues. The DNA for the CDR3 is TGCGCCAGCAGGGCCGGGAACTATGGCTACACCTTC. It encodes CASRAGNYGYTF.

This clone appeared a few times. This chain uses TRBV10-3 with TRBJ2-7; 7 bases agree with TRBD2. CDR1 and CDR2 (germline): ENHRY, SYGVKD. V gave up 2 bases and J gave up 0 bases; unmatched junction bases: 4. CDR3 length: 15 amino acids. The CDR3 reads CAISEASGSSYEQYF. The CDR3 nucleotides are TGTGCCATCAGTGAGGCTAGCGGATCCTCCTACGAGCAGTACTTC.

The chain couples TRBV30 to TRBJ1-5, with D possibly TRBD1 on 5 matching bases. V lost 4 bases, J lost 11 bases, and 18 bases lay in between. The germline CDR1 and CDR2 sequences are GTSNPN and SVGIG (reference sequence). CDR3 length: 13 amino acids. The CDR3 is CAWTGPAGGSQHF. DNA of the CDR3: TGTGCCTGGACCGGGCCAGCCGGGGGATCCCAGCATTTT.

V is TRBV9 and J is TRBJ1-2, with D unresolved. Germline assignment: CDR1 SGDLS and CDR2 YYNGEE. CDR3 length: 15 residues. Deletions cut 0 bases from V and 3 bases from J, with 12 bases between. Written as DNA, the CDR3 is TGTGCCAGCAGCGTAGGGGCTCCCAGCTACTATGGCTACACCTTC. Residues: CASSVGAPSYYGYTF.

The CDR3 loop reads CASSPSSGSGNTIYF. The CDR3, as DNA: TGTGCCAGCAGCCCTTCCAGTGGCTCTGGAAACACCATATATTTT. The chain links TRBV6-5 to TRBJ1-3; unclear D gene. The CDR3 is 15 residues long. Trimming removed 6 bases from V and 0 bases from J, with 12 bases in between. CDR1 is MNHEY and CDR2 is SVGAGI in the germline V gene.

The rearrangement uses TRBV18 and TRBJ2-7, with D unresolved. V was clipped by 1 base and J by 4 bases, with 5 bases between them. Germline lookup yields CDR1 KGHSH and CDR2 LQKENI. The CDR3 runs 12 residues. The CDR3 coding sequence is TGTGCCAGCTCACCACGAGCGTACGAGCAGTACTTC. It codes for CASSPRAYEQYF.

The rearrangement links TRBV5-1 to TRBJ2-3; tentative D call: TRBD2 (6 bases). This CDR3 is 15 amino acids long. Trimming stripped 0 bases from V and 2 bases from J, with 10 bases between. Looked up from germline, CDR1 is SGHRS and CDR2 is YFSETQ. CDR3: CASSLGREFTDTQYF. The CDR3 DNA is TGCGCCAGCAGCTTGGGGCGGGAATTCACAGATACGCAGTATTTT.

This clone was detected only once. The CDR3 protein is CASSVQPGGTAEAFF. CDR3 bases: TGTGCCAGCAGCGTCCAACCAGGAGGGACAGCCGAAGCTTTCTTT. V is TRBV9 and J is TRBJ1-1; 7 bases agree with TRBD1. The CDR3 consists of 15 residues. V was pared by 2 bases and J by 8 bases, with 12 bases of the junction left unmatched. Looked up from germline, CDR1 is SGDLS and CDR2 is YYNGEE.

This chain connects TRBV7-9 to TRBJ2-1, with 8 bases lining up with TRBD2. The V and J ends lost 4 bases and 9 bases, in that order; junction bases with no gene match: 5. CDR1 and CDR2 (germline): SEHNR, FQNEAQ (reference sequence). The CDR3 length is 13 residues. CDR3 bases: TGTGCCAGCAGCTCGACCGGGACTAGTGAGCAGTTCTTC. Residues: CASSSTGTSEQFF. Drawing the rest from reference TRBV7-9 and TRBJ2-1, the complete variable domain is DTGVSQNPRHKITKRGQNVTFRCDPISEHNRLYWYRQTLGQGPEFLTYFQNEAQLEKSRLLSDRFSAERPKGSFSTLEIQRTEQGDSAMYLCASSSTGTSEQFFGPGTRLTVL.

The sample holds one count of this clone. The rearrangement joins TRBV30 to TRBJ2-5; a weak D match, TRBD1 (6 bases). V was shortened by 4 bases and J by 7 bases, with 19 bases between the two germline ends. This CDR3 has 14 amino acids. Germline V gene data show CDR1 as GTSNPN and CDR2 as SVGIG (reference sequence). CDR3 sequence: CAWTLIGGAGTQYF. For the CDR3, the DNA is TGTGCCTGGACCTTAATAGGGGGTGCGGGGACCCAGTACTTC.

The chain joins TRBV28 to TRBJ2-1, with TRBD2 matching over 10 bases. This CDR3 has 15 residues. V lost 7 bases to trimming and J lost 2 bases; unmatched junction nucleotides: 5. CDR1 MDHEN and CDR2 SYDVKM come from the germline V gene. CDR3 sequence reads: CASNGLAAPYNEQFF. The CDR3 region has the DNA TGTGCCAGCAATGGACTAGCGGCGCCCTACAATGAGCAGTTCTTC.

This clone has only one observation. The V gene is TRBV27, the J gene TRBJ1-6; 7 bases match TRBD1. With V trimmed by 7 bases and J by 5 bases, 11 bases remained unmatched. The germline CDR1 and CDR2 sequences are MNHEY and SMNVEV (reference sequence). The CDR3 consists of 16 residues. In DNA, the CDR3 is TGTGCCAGCACTACCCGGGCCACAGGGGATAATTCACCCCTCCACTTT. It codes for CASTTRATGDNSPLHF.

CDR3 amino acids: CASSMRGGNQETQYF. The DNA of the CDR3 is TGTGCCAGTAGTATGCGGGGGGGGAACCAAGAGACCCAGTACTTC. This chain connects TRBV19 to TRBJ2-5, with TRBD2 matching 9 bases. Trimming removed 3 bases from V and 0 bases from J; junction bases left unmatched: 2. The germline gives CDR1 LNHDA, CDR2 SQIVND (reference sequence). CDR3 size: 15 residues.

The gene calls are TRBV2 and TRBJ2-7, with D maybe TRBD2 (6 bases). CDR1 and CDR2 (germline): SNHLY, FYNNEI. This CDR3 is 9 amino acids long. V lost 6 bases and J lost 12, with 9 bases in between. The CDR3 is CASRSGGYF. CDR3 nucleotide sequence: TGTGCCAGCAGATCCGGGGGGTACTTC.

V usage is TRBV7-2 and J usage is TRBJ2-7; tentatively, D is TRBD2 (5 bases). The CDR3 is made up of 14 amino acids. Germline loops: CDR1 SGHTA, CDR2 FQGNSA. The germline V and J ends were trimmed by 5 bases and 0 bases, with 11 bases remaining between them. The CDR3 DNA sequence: TGTGCCAGCAGCATCACGGAGGTCTCCTACGAGCAGTACTTC. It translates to CASSITEVSYEQYF. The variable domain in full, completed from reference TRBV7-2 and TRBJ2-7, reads GAGVSQSPSNKVTEKGKDVELRCDPISGHTALYWYRQSLGQGLEFLIYFQGNSAPDKSGLPSDRFSAERTGGSVSTLTIQRTQQEDSAVYLCASSITEVSYEQYFGPGTRLTVT.

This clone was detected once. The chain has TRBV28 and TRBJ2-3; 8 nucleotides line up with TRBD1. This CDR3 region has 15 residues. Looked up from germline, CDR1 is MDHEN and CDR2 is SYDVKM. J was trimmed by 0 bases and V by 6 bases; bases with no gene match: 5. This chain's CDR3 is CASSTGGTSTDTQYF. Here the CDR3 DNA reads TGTGCCAGCAGCACAGGGGGAACGAGCACAGATACGCAGTATTTT.

The CDR3 sequence: CASSEVVLSGEQYF. CDR3 DNA sequence: TGTGCCAGCAGTGAAGTCGTACTTTCGGGAGAGCAGTACTTC. The chain carries TRBV6-1 and TRBJ2-7; possible D gene TRBD2, 5 bases. Trimming took 1 base from V and 7 from J, leaving 14 bases between them. The CDR3 is 14 residues long. The germline CDR1 and CDR2 sequences are MNHNS and SASEGT.